Presented here are 15 T cell receptor beta chains from one specimen sequenced in a study of response to subunit inactivated influenza vaccine. Each CDR3 protein is one row after TCRdb ran MiXCR on the RT-PCR reads. The table includes fewer than 750,000 distinct CDR3 sequences, around 15% detected once. Sequencing used PBMCs from blood, obtained 12 days after vaccination. These receptor sequences come from a man aged 50-60 years who received an inactivated influenza vaccine.

This clonotype was observed a few times. The chain uses TRBV28 and TRBJ2-3, with TRBD1 matching 9 bases. Germline CDR1 MDHEN, CDR2 SYDVKM. The CDR3 loop spans 17 amino acids. V trimming: 6 bases; J trimming: 6 bases; junction bases outside the gene matches: 16. CDR3 protein: CASSPFMDRGPVDTQYF. Written as DNA, the CDR3 is TGTGCCAGCAGCCCTTTTATGGACAGGGGTCCAGTGGATACGCAGTATTTT.

The table lists this clonotype with a count of one. The V and J genes are TRBV27 and TRBJ2-1, with 10 positions matching TRBD2. CDR3 length: 15 amino acids. V dropped 6 bases and J dropped 2; count of bases not matched to a gene: 4. Germline V gene data show CDR1 as MNHEY and CDR2 as SMNVEV (reference sequence). The CDR3 is CASSWSGRAYNEQFF. DNA for the CDR3: TGTGCCAGCAGCTGGAGCGGGAGGGCCTACAATGAGCAGTTCTTC.

The rearrangement links TRBV7-2 to TRBJ1-6, with TRBD1 matching over 8 bases. J lost 9 bases, V lost 4 bases, and 2 bases had no gene match. CDR3 length equals 13 residues. The germline V gene encodes CDR1 SGHTA and CDR2 FQGNSA. The CDR3 region is CASSWGQASPLHF. The CDR3 DNA reads TGTGCCAGCAGCTGGGGACAGGCTTCACCCCTCCACTTT.

DNA for the CDR3: TGTGCCAGCAGCTCTCAGGGGAACGAGCAGTACTTC. Protein: CASSSQGNEQYF. The chain couples TRBV7-9 to TRBJ2-7, with a weak D call TRBD1 (6 bases). The germline CDR1 and CDR2 sequences are SEHNR and FQNEAQ (reference sequence). Trimming shortened V by 4 bases and J by 5 bases, and 9 bases separated the two germline ends. CDR3 length: 12 amino acids.

This clonotype was picked up many times. The CDR3 is CASSLVGRAYEQYF. The CDR3 bases are TGTGCCAGCAGCTTGGTTGGGAGGGCCTACGAGCAGTACTTC. The chain carries TRBV5-6 and TRBJ2-7, with 7 bases that match TRBD2. The length of the CDR3 is 14 residues. The germline V gene has CDR1 SGHDT and CDR2 YYEEEE. Trimming took 0 bases from V and 2 from J; bases not matched to a gene: 2.

This clonotype was found a few times. The chain recombines TRBV7-3 with TRBJ1-2; tentative D call: TRBD1 (5 bases). Germline V CDR1 and CDR2: SGHTA, FQGTGA. The V end was cut by 5 bases, the J end by 7 bases, with 14 bases between. The CDR3 has 13 amino acids. CDR3 nucleotides: TGTGCCAGCAGCCAGGGAGGTTCATCTGGCTACACCTTC. Encoded protein: CASSQGGSSGYTF.

The J gene is TRBJ2-2, the V gene TRBV6-2 or TRBV6-3, with TRBD1 identical over 9 bases. CDR1 and CDR2 from the germline V gene are MNHEY and SVGEGT. The CDR3 is made up of 15 amino acids. V shed 5 bases and J 4 bases; nucleotides not matched to a gene: 5. The CDR3 is CASSRRTGVTGELFF. The CDR3 DNA reads as TGTGCCAGCAGTAGGAGGACAGGGGTCACCGGGGAGCTGTTTTTT.

This clonotype has only a few counts. The V call is TRBV5-1, the J call TRBJ2-7; 11 bases match TRBD2. Germline V gene lookup returns CDR1 SGHRS and CDR2 YFSETQ. The V gene end was trimmed by 4 bases and the J gene end by 5 bases; junction bases not matched to a gene: 8. This CDR3 region has 15 residues. CDR3 sequence reads: CASSLTSGSTHEQYF. CDR3 sequence (DNA): TGCGCCAGCAGCCTCACTAGCGGGAGTACCCACGAGCAGTACTTC.

CDR3 nucleotide sequence: TGTGCCAGCAGCCCTGGCCAATTTAGCAATCAGCCCCAGCATTTT. Its protein product is CASSPGQFSNQPQHF. This chain uses TRBV3-1 with TRBJ1-5; no firm D call. The CDR3 has 15 amino acids. Trimming removed 4 bases from V and 0 bases from J, with 10 bases in between. Germline CDR1 and CDR2: LGHDT and YNNKEL (reference sequence).

This clonotype was seen more than once but under ten times. The chain couples TRBV2 to TRBJ2-3, with D possibly TRBD2 on 5 matching bases. V lost 3 bases and J 4 bases, leaving 14 bases between the germline ends. Germline-derived CDR1 and CDR2 are SNHLY and FYNNEI. The length of the CDR3 is 15 residues. CDR3 in amino acids: CASSEGAAPSDTQYF. The CDR3 DNA is TGTGCCAGCAGTGAGGGAGCGGCCCCTTCAGATACGCAGTATTTT.

This clonotype was observed many times. The V call is TRBV20-1, the J call TRBJ1-5; D might be TRBD1 (6 bases). Deletions cut 6 bases from V and 4 bases from J, with 19 bases between. Germline V gene sequence: CDR1 DFQATT, CDR2 SNEGSKA (reference sequence). The CDR3 length is 15 residues. The chain's CDR3 is CSAPTPGTLNQPQHF. CDR3 in DNA: TGCAGTGCGCCAACCCCCGGGACATTGAATCAGCCCCAGCATTTT.

DNA of the CDR3: TGTGCCAGCAGCCCAGACAGGGCGGGACGGGAGCTGTTTTTT. Encoded protein: CASSPDRAGRELFF. This rearrangement joins TRBV11-2 to TRBJ2-2; TRBD1 might be the D (7 bases). The CDR3 consists of 14 residues. Trimming left V 5 bases short and J 9 bases short, with 16 bases between. Germline values: CDR1 SGHAT, CDR2 FQNNGV.

This clonotype was recorded many times. The rearrangement links TRBV28 to TRBJ1-1; D unclear. The V end was cut by 0 bases, the J end by 2 bases, with 10 bases between. Germline CDR1 MDHEN, CDR2 SYDVKM. The CDR3 extends over 15 amino acids. The CDR3 DNA sequence: TGTGCCAGCAGTTTATGGAGCAGGAAAAACACTGAAGCTTTCTTT. Its protein is CASSLWSRKNTEAFF.

The gene calls are TRBV5-1 and TRBJ1-2; D remains ambiguous. The V end lost 4 bases, the J end lost 4 bases, and 17 bases lay between the germline ends. The CDR3 is 15 amino acids. Germline V gene lookup returns CDR1 SGHRS and CDR2 YFSETQ. This CDR3 is CASSPVLVSLYGYTF. CDR3 nucleotides: TGCGCCAGCAGCCCGGTTTTGGTTTCCCTCTATGGCTACACCTTC.

The V and J genes are TRBV5-1 and TRBJ2-5; 9 nucleotides match TRBD1. This CDR3 comprises 14 residues. Trimming took 4 bases from V and 4 from J; bases not matched to a gene: 5. Germline CDR1 is SGHRS and CDR2 is YFSETQ. The CDR3 spells CASSGDRVRETQYF. CDR3 bases: TGCGCCAGCAGCGGGGACAGGGTCCGAGAGACCCAGTACTTC.